The clone carrying this TCR beta chain was observed at least ten times. Amplified material comprised TCR beta CDR3 regions derived from RNA transcripts. RT-PCR in the first round used HTBI primers; a second-round multiplex PCR followed. A single record per CDR3 protein comes from TCRdb applying MiXCR to the multiplex PCR reads. The sample comprises about 740,000 distinct CDR3 sequences, around 40% of which are singletons, and 35% to 55% rests with the top ten. This sample was taken from a study of Graves' ophthalmopathy and Graves' hyperthyroidism. Germline V lookup: CDR1 LNHDA, CDR2 SQIVND (reference sequence). The CDR3 loop spans 15 amino acids. V was clipped by 3 bases and J by 0 bases, with 11 bases between them.

The sample comprised peripheral blood. V and J are TRBV19 and TRBJ1-1; D is undetermined. The sequence came from an adult man with Graves' ophthalmopathy. The CDR3 protein is CASSMYEAMNTEAFF. DNA of the CDR3: TGTGCCAGTAGTATGTATGAGGCAATGAACACTGAAGCTTTCTTT.